These T cell receptor beta chains were read from a single sample in a study of blood T cell repertoires in COVID-19. Measured with immunoSEQ multiplex PCR; TCRdb has only the in-frame clones, and not every one. Among about 150,000 clones listed, 89% were seen once. The sample comprised peripheral blood. These receptors originate from a man in his fifties or sixties with acute or convalescent COVID-19. The CDR3 runs from the conserved cysteine through the conserved F or W. Fields, in order: D gene, CDR3 length, V gene, J gene, clone size, CDR3 DNA, CDR3 protein. The D gene is left open where the match is weak. Some rows mark clone size as missing; the rest say once, few, many or name a class of expanded clone.

d_call: .; cdr3_length: 17; v_call: TRBV5-4; j_call: TRBJ2-5; clone_size: .; cdr3_nt: TGTGCCAGCAGCTCATCGCTCGGACAGGGAGGGCGAGAGACCCAGTACTTC; cdr3_aa: CASSSSLGQGGRETQYF
d_call: TRBD1; cdr3_length: 15; v_call: TRBV5-1; j_call: TRBJ1-4; clone_size: .; cdr3_nt: TGCGCCAGCAGCGTAACCGGGACAGGAGATGAAAAACTGTTTTTT; cdr3_aa: CASSVTGTGDEKLFF
d_call: .; cdr3_length: 15; v_call: TRBV27; j_call: TRBJ1-4; clone_size: .; cdr3_nt: TGTGCCAGCAGTTTATCGGTCAGGTCTAATGAAAAACTGTTTTTT; cdr3_aa: CASSLSVRSNEKLFF
d_call: .; cdr3_length: 10; v_call: TRBV30; j_call: TRBJ1-3; clone_size: .; cdr3_nt: TGTGCCTGGAGCCGTAACACCATATATTTT; cdr3_aa: CAWSRNTIYF
d_call: TRBD2; cdr3_length: 15; v_call: TRBV5-1; j_call: TRBJ2-3; clone_size: few; cdr3_nt: TGCGCCAGCAGCCGAGCGGGGGGTCGGGAAGATACGCAGTATTTT; cdr3_aa: CASSRAGGREDTQYF
d_call: .; cdr3_length: 12; v_call: TRBV7-9; j_call: TRBJ1-2; clone_size: .; cdr3_nt: TGTGCCAGCAGCCAGCCCGGGGGTGGCTACACCTTC; cdr3_aa: CASSQPGGGYTF
d_call: .; cdr3_length: 13; v_call: TRBV12-3/TRBV12-4; j_call: TRBJ2-1; clone_size: .; cdr3_nt: TGTGCCAGCAGTAGGGGTTTAGGGGTTGAGCAGTTCTTC; cdr3_aa: CASSRGLGVEQFF
d_call: .; cdr3_length: 11; v_call: TRBV2; j_call: TRBJ2-3; clone_size: .; cdr3_nt: TGTGCCAGCGATTTCCGGGTCGAGCAGTATTTT; cdr3_aa: CASDFRVEQYF
d_call: .; cdr3_length: 13; v_call: TRBV29-1; j_call: TRBJ1-4; clone_size: .; cdr3_nt: TGCAGCGGCGCGGCCGGAGGGGATGAAAAACTGTTTTTT; cdr3_aa: CSGAAGGDEKLFF
d_call: .; cdr3_length: 15; v_call: TRBV5-5; j_call: TRBJ1-1; clone_size: once; cdr3_nt: TGTGCCAGCAGCTTGGACGTCAGGATGAACACTGAAGCTTTCTTT; cdr3_aa: CASSLDVRMNTEAFF
d_call: TRBD1; cdr3_length: 15; v_call: TRBV2; j_call: TRBJ2-1; clone_size: .; cdr3_nt: TGTGCCAGCAGTGGGGCCGCAGGGGGCTACAATGAGCAGTTCTTC; cdr3_aa: CASSGAAGGYNEQFF
d_call: TRBD2; cdr3_length: 16; v_call: TRBV7-2; j_call: TRBJ2-5; clone_size: .; cdr3_nt: TGTGCCAGCAGCTACCGACTAGCGGGGTCCGCTGAGACCCAGTACTTC; cdr3_aa: CASSYRLAGSAETQYF